The 23 T cell receptor beta chains below all came from one sample that was sequenced in a study of cytomegalovirus exposure and HLA in healthy donors. PCR used 60 Vbeta primers and 13 Jbeta primers. Libraries were prepared by immunoSEQ multiplex PCR; TCRdb keeps only in-frame clonotypes and omits some of them. In the table there are fewer than 110,000 clones, approximately 66% of which are singletons. Sequencing was performed on PBMCs. These TCRs come from a woman in her forties or fifties in good health and CMV-seronegative.

The CDR3 nucleotides are TGTGCCAGCAGCATGCAACCCAGGGGGCTGGGTGAAGCTTTCTTT. Protein product: CASSMQPRGLGEAFF. The genes are TRBV5-6 and TRBJ1-1, with TRBD1 matching over 8 bases. Germline CDR1 and CDR2: SGHDT and YYEEEE. The CDR3 loop spans 15 amino acids. V lost 4 bases to trimming and J lost 7 bases; unmatched junction nucleotides: 12.

CDR3 region: CATSRDSGAYEQYF. CDR3 bases: TGTGCCACCAGCCGGGATAGCGGGGCCTACGAGCAGTACTTC. The genes are TRBV15 and TRBJ2-7, with 8 bases that match TRBD2. Germline CDR1 LNHNV, CDR2 YYDKDF (reference sequence). CDR3 size: 14 residues. V was clipped by 5 bases and J by 2 bases; unmatched bases: 5.

The chain carries TRBV2 and TRBJ1-2, with 9 positions matching TRBD1. In germline, CDR1 is SNHLY, CDR2 FYNNEI. The CDR3 is made up of 14 amino acids. V trimming: 5 bases; J trimming: 7 bases; junction bases outside the gene matches: 8. The chain's CDR3 is CASSSGQGGFGYTF. CDR3 sequence (DNA): TGTGCCAGCAGTTCGGGACAGGGAGGCTTTGGCTACACCTTC.

The chain is built from TRBV7-3 and TRBJ2-3; 7 nucleotides align to TRBD1. CDR1 and CDR2 (germline): SGHTA, FQGTGA. Trimming cost V 5 bases and J 4 bases; bases outside gene matches: 3. The CDR3 sequence is 13 residues long. This chain's CDR3 is CASSTGTADTQYF. The CDR3 bases are TGTGCCAGCAGCACCGGGACAGCAGATACGCAGTATTTT.

This chain uses TRBV5-1 with TRBJ1-5; 7 positions match TRBD1. The CDR3 sequence is 14 residues long. V was clipped by 0 bases and J by 6 bases; unmatched bases: 3. Germline assignment: CDR1 SGHRS and CDR2 YFSETQ. In nucleotides, the CDR3 is TGCGCCAGCAGCTTGGAGGGGGCGGCTCAGCCCCAGCATTTT. Residues: CASSLEGAAQPQHF.

The gene calls are TRBV15 and TRBJ2-7, with 13 bases that match TRBD2. This CDR3 contains 17 residues. In germline, CDR1 is LNHNV, CDR2 YYDKDF (reference sequence). With V trimmed by 0 bases and J by 5 bases, 7 bases remained unmatched. The CDR3 bases are TGTGCCACCAGCAGAGATCATCGGACTAGCGGGAGCAACGAGCAGTACTTC. Translation: CATSRDHRTSGSNEQYF. The whole variable domain, remainder taken from reference TRBV15 and TRBJ2-7, is DAMVIQNPRYQVTQFGKPVTLSCSQTLNHNVMYWYQQKSSQAPKLLFHYYDKDFNNEADTPDNFQSRRPNTSFCFLDIRSPGLGDTAMYLCATSRDHRTSGSNEQYFGPGTRLTVT.

DNA of the CDR3: TGTGCCAGCAGCCAAGCGGGTCAGGGGAATGGCTACACCTTC. The encoded protein is CASSQAGQGNGYTF. The V gene is TRBV4-2, the J gene TRBJ1-2; possibly TRBD1 for D (6 bases). This CDR3 has 14 amino acids. Per the germline V gene, CDR1 is LGHNA and CDR2 is YNFKEQ. V was pared by 1 base and J by 6 bases, with 12 bases between.

The J gene is TRBJ1-3, the V gene TRBV18; D is unclear. The CDR3 is made up of 15 amino acids. Deletions cut 2 bases from V and 0 bases from J, with 8 bases between. The germline V gene encodes CDR1 KGHSH and CDR2 LQKENI. CDR3 nucleotide sequence: TGTGCCAGCTCACCAGAAACTTACTCTGGAAACACCATATATTTT. This gives the protein CASSPETYSGNTIYF.

This clone was seen just once. The V and J genes are TRBV18 and TRBJ1-5; D not resolved. V lost 3 bases and J 5 bases, leaving 8 bases between the germline ends. Germline CDR1 is KGHSH and CDR2 is LQKENI. This CDR3 is 13 amino acids long. The CDR3 protein is CASSPELYQPQHF. The CDR3, as DNA: TGTGCCAGCTCACCCGAACTTTATCAGCCCCAGCATTTT. Together with reference TRBV18 and TRBJ1-5, the CDR3 gives the full variable domain: NAGVMQNPRHLVRRRGQEARLRCSPMKGHSHVYWYRQLPEEGLKFMVYLQKENIIDESGMPKERFSAEFPKEGPSILRIQQVVRGDSAAYFCASSPELYQPQHFGDGTRLSIL.

V usage is TRBV9 and J usage is TRBJ2-3; D is possibly TRBD1 (6 bases). Germline CDR1 reads SGDLS; CDR2 reads YYNGEE. The CDR3 is 17 residues long. V was pared by 4 bases and J by 0 bases, with 18 bases between. Here the CDR3 reads CASSTTRGGFSTDTQYF. The CDR3 region has the DNA TGTGCCAGCAGCACAACCCGAGGGGGATTTAGCACAGATACGCAGTATTTT.

V usage is TRBV27 and J usage is TRBJ2-1; 7 positions match TRBD1. The germline CDR1 and CDR2 sequences are MNHEY and SMNVEV (reference sequence). J gave up 2 bases and V 0 bases, and 4 bases lay outside the gene matches. CDR3 size: 16 residues. The CDR3 sequence: CASSLSTGRTYNEQFF. The CDR3 coding sequence is TGTGCCAGCAGTTTATCGACAGGGCGAACCTACAATGAGCAGTTCTTC.

CDR3 protein: CASRKDLFDPDTQYF. The CDR3, as DNA: TGTGCCAGCAGAAAGGACTTATTTGACCCAGATACGCAGTATTTT. The gene calls are TRBV9 and TRBJ2-3; D may be TRBD2 (5 bases). V gave up 5 bases and J gave up 4 bases, with 17 bases separating them. This CDR3 comprises 15 residues. Germline CDR1 SGDLS, CDR2 YYNGEE.

This chain connects TRBV25-1 to TRBJ2-1, with 7 bases identical to TRBD1. CDR3 size: 18 residues. The germline V gene has CDR1 MGHDK and CDR2 SYGVNS. Trimming cost V 4 bases and J 2 bases; bases outside gene matches: 14. CDR3 bases: TGTGCCAGCAGTGGACAGGGAATGGTCGGGCCTGCCTACAATGAGCAGTTCTTC. Protein sequence: CASSGQGMVGPAYNEQFF.

The V gene is TRBV27, the J gene TRBJ2-5; D gene ambiguous. Per the germline V gene, CDR1 is MNHEY and CDR2 is SMNVEV (reference sequence). CDR3 length equals 14 residues. The V and J ends lost 3 bases and 2 bases respectively, with 10 bases between them. The chain's CDR3 is CASSFRVAQETQYF. The DNA for the CDR3 is TGTGCCAGCAGTTTTCGGGTGGCACAAGAGACCCAGTACTTC.

There are a few counts of this clone. The V and J genes are TRBV14 and TRBJ1-4; TRBD1 agrees at 10 bases. Looked up from germline, CDR1 is SGHDN and CDR2 is FVKESK. The CDR3 is made up of 15 amino acids. J gave up 6 bases and V 4 bases, and 5 bases lay outside the gene matches. CDR3 nucleotide sequence: TGTGCCAGCAGCCCGTGGACAGGGGGGTATGAAAAACTGTTTTTT. Protein sequence: CASSPWTGGYEKLFF. The complete variable domain, with remaining parts taken from reference TRBV14 and TRBJ1-4, reads EAGVTQFPSHSVIEKGQTVTLRCDPISGHDNLYWYRRVMGKEIKFLLHFVKESKQDESGMPNNRFLAERTGGTYSTLKVQPAELEDSGVYFCASSPWTGGYEKLFFGSGTQLSVL.

This clone has more than one count but fewer than ten. The rearrangement joins TRBV2 to TRBJ2-5, with TRBD2 identical over 12 bases. Germline V gene lookup returns CDR1 SNHLY and CDR2 FYNNEI. V trimming: 3 bases; J trimming: 4 bases; junction bases outside the gene matches: 12. This CDR3 region has 18 residues. DNA of the CDR3: TGTGCCAGCAGTGACTACGTACTAGCGGGAGGTTTTGGAGAGACCCAGTACTTC. Its translation is CASSDYVLAGGFGETQYF.

The count of this clone is one. The chain has TRBV28 and TRBJ1-2, with a tentative D call TRBD1 (5 bases). Germline V gives CDR1 MDHEN, CDR2 SYDVKM. The CDR3 length is 12 residues. With 8 bases removed from V and 1 base from J, the gap between germline ends came to 8 bases. The CDR3 protein is CASEGVNYGYTF. The CDR3 DNA sequence: TGTGCCAGCGAAGGGGTTAACTATGGCTACACCTTC.

The chain has TRBV29-1 and TRBJ1-4; the D gene is possibly TRBD1 (5 bases). Trimming left V 4 bases short and J 8 bases short, with 14 bases between. From germline, CDR1 is SQVTM and CDR2 ANQGSEA. This CDR3 has 13 residues. The CDR3 region has the DNA TGCAGCGTTGGGGGCCCGGGAGGGGAAAAACTGTTTTTT. This translates into CSVGGPGGEKLFF.

The chain couples TRBV5-1 to TRBJ2-3, with 7 bases identical to TRBD1. V lost 4 bases and J lost 3; bases outside the gene matches: 5. Germline V gene lookup returns CDR1 SGHRS and CDR2 YFSETQ. This CDR3 is 14 amino acids long. The CDR3 region is CASSRQGVTDTQYF. For the CDR3, the DNA is TGCGCCAGCAGCCGTCAGGGGGTGACAGATACGCAGTATTTT.

The chain couples TRBV6-4 to TRBJ2-3; no clear D. CDR1 is MRHNA, CDR2 SNTAGT, per germline. CDR3 length: 14 amino acids. Between the trimmed V and J ends, which lost 10 bases and 0 bases, there was a span of 14 bases. The CDR3 coding sequence is TGTGCCACCGCGCTCGAGTTTAGCACAGATACGCAGTATTTT. Translation gives CATALEFSTDTQYF.

The chain uses TRBV11-3 and TRBJ2-2, with a tentative D call TRBD1 (5 bases). The V end was cut by 2 bases, the J end by 6 bases, with 13 bases between. CDR3 length equals 15 residues. Germline V gives CDR1 SGHNT, CDR2 YENEEA. In nucleotides, the CDR3 is TGTGCCAGCAGCTTAATGGCAGGGTCATCCGGGGAGCTGTTTTTT. It is translated as CASSLMAGSSGELFF. The complete variable domain, with remaining parts taken from reference TRBV11-3 and TRBJ2-2, reads EAGVVQSPRYKIIEKKQPVAFWCNPISGHNTLYWYLQNLGQGPELLIRYENEEAVDDSQLPKDRFSAERLKGVDSTLKIQPAELGDSAVYLCASSLMAGSSGELFFGEGSRLTVL.

The chain carries TRBV5-5 and TRBJ1-5; D not certain. Trimming left V 2 bases short and J 0 bases short, with 6 bases between. The CDR3 covers 14 residues. Germline V gene lookup returns CDR1 SGHKS and CDR2 YYEKEE (reference sequence). CDR3 nucleotides: TGTGCCAGCAGCTTCGGGAGTAGCAATCAGCCCCAGCATTTT. Its translation: CASSFGSSNQPQHF.

The rearrangement uses TRBV7-9 and TRBJ2-1; 8 nucleotides line up with TRBD2. The CDR3 length is 18 residues. The trim removed 4 bases at V and 4 bases at J, leaving 15 bases unmatched. Germline assignment: CDR1 SEHNR and CDR2 FQNEAQ (reference sequence). The CDR3 coding sequence is TGTGCCAGCAGCTCGGGTCGTAGCGGGACACGAAAATACAATGAGCAGTTCTTC. This encodes CASSSGRSGTRKYNEQFF. Variable domain in full (rest from reference TRBV7-9 and TRBJ2-1): DTGVSQNPRHKITKRGQNVTFRCDPISEHNRLYWYRQTLGQGPEFLTYFQNEAQLEKSRLLSDRFSAERPKGSFSTLEIQRTEQGDSAMYLCASSSGRSGTRKYNEQFFGPGTRLTVL.